The sequence of this T cell receptor beta chain was determined in a study of metastatic and nonmetastatic thyroid tumors. Prior to thyroid surgery, none of the patients had received any treatment. TCRdb re-called the PCR reads through MiXCR. The top ten hold 15% to 20% of the sample, which has 18,000 or so clones, less than 25% seen once. This CDR3 is 13 amino acids long. CDR1 and CDR2 from the germline V gene are SGHTA and FQGNSA. The origin of this receptor is a female donor with papillary thyroid cancer or a benign thyroid nodule (not recorded which). Some clones in this sample may be carry-over from other donors' samples. This sequence joins TRBV7-2 and TRBJ2-4; TRBD1 might be the D (5 bases). TRBJ1-2 matches the DNA end more closely, so the J call is doubtful. Sequencing was performed on tumor tissue. The CDR3 is CASSLGGEYGYTF. The CDR3 nucleotides read TGTGCCAGCAGCTTAGGGGGGGAATATGGCTACACCTTC.